The present T cell receptor (beta chain) was sequenced within a study of blood T cell repertoires in COVID-19. This table comes from immunoSEQ multiplex PCR, and its TCRdb copy is limited to in-frame clones, with some not included. The sample consists of about 110,000 clones, less than 85% of them appearing once. This TCR derives from a woman aged 40 to 50 with acute or convalescent COVID-19. Sequencing used peripheral blood.

The CDR3 region has the DNA TGCGCCAGCAGCTTGGCTAGCGGACTATACAATGAGCAGTTCTTC. Encoded protein: CASSLASGLYNEQFF. V gene TRBV5-1 combines with J gene TRBJ2-1; TRBD2 agrees at 7 bases. Germline assignment: CDR1 SGHRS and CDR2 YFSETQ. The CDR3 has 15 amino acids. The V and J ends lost 0 bases and 4 bases, in that order; junction bases with no gene match: 4.